Below, one T cell receptor beta chain is given with its context. Authors' analysis steps: Estimation of nucleated cell counts relied on the amplification of reference gene primers. Profiled with immunoSEQ multiplex PCR; TCRdb holds only in-frame clones, not every one. V and J calls and clone size follow that table, whereas D and trimming were derived from the DNA. The data contain 95,000 to 150,000 clones, about 80% of them singletons. This specimen belongs to a study of blood T cell repertoires in COVID-19. On the study more broadly: From the United States, Italy and Spain came samples of acute and convalescent COVID-19. T cells, B-cell-depleted T cells, or PBMCs provided the cDNA or gDNA that served as material.

Sequenced: peripheral blood. This TCR derives from a man between 60 and 75 years old with acute or convalescent COVID-19.

The CDR3 bases are TGTGCCAGCAGGTTGCCGGGATATTCTAACCCGGGTGAGCAGTACTTC. It yields the protein CASRLPGYSNPGEQYF. The V call is TRBV28, the J call TRBJ2-7, with D tentatively TRBD2 (5 bases). The CDR3 has 16 amino acids. Per the germline V gene, CDR1 is MDHEN and CDR2 is SYDVKM. Trimming shortened V by 6 bases and J by 7 bases, and 25 bases separated the two germline ends.